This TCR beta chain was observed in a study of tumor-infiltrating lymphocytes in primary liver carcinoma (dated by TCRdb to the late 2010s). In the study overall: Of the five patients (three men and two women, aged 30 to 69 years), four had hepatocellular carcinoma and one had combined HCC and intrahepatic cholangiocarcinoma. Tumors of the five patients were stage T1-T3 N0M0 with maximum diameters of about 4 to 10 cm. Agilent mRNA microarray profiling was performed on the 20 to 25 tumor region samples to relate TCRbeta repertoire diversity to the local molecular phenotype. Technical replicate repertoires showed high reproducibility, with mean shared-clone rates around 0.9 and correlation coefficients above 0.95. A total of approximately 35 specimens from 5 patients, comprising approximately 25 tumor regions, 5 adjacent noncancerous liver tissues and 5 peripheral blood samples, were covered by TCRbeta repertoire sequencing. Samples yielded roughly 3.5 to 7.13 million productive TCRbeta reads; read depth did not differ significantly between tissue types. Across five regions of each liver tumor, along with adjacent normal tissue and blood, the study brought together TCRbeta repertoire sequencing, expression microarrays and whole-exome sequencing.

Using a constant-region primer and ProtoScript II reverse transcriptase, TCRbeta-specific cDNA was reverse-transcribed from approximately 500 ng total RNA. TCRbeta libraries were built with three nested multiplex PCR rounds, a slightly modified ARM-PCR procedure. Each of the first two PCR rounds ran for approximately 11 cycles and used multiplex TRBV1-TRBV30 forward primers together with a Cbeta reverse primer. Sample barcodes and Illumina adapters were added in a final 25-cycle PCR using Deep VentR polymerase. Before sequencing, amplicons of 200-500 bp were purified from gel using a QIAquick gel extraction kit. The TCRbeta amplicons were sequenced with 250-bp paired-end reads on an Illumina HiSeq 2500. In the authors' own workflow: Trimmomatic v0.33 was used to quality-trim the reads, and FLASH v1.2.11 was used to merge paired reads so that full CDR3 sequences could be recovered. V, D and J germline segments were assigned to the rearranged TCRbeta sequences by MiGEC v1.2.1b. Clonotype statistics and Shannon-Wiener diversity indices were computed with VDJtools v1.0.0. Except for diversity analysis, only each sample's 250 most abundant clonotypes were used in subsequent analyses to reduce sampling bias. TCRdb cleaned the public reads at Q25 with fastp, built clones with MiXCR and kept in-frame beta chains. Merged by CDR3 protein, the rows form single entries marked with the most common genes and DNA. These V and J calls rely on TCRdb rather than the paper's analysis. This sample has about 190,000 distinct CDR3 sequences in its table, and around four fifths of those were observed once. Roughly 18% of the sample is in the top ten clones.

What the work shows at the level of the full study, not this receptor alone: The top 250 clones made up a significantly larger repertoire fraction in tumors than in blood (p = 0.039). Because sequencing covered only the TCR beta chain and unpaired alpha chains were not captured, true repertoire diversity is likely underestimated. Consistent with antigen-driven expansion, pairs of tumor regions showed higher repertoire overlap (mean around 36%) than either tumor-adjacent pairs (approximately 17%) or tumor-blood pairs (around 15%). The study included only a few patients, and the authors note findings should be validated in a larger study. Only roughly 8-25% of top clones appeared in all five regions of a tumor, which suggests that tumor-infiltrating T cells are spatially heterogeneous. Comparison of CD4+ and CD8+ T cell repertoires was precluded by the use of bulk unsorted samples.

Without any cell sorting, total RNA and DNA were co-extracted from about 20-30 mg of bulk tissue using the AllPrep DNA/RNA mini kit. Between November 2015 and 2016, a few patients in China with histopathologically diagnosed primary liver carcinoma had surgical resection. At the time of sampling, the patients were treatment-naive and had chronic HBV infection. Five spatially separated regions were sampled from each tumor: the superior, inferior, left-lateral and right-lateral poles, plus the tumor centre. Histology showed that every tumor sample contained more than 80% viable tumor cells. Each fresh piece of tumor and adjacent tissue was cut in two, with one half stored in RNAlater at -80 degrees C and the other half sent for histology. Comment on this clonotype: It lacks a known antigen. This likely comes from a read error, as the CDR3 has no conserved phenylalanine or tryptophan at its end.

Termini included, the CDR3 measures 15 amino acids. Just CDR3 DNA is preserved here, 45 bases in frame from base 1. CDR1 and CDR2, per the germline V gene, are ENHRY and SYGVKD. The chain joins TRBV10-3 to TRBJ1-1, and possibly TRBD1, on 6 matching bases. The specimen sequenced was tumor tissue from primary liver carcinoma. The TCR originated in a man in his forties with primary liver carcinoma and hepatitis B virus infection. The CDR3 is CVISTGGQESTEAFL. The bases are TGTGTCATTTCCACCGGGGGACAAGAGAGCACTGAAGCTTTCCTT.